The present entry profiles one T cell receptor (beta chain) with its context. The data are from a study of shared clonotypes between healthy human individuals. Germline loops: CDR1 WNHNN, CDR2 SYGVQD (reference sequence). V gave up 6 bases and J gave up 1 base, with 9 bases separating them. The CDR3 is 13 residues long. The data were produced by immunoSEQ multiplex PCR, yet TCRdb's version contains in-frame clones alone and is incomplete. The sample includes approximately 640,000 clones, about two thirds of them seen just once. J is TRBJ1-1 and V is TRBV10-1; D possibly corresponds to TRBD1 (6 bases). Material: memory CD4+ T cells sorted from blood. Subset meaning: CD45RA-negative fraction. The source of this sequence is a woman in her twenties or thirties in good health. In DNA form, the CDR3 reads TGCGCCAGCAGCCCGACAGGGAACACTGAAGCTTTCTTT. Translating gives CASSPTGNTEAFF.